Presented here are 3 T cell receptor beta chains from one specimen sequenced in a study of blood T cells in healthy people across ages. A J-beta primer mix and a sample-barcoded 5' primer were used in a second PCR of roughly 6 to 11 cycles. TCRdb reanalysed the 5' RACE reads using MiXCR and keeps one entry per CDR3 protein. The sample holds about 1.4 million distinct CDR3 sequences; around 59% are singletons and the top ten take approximately 7%. The sample consisted of blood. These receptors were obtained from a man aged 18 to 30 in good health.

The chain is built from TRBV7-2 and TRBJ2-3, with D perhaps matching TRBD2 (5 bases). The ends were cut back, 5 bases at V and 5 bases at J, with 14 bases in the middle. Germline CDR1 SGHTA, CDR2 FQGNSA. CDR3 length equals 14 residues. CDR3 region: CASSLRGVKDTQYF. DNA for the CDR3: TGTGCCAGCAGCCTTCGGGGAGTTAAAGATACGCAGTATTTT.

Only a few counts were recorded for this clonotype. The chain uses TRBV6-2 or TRBV6-3 and TRBJ2-7; 9 bases are a match to TRBD1. The CDR3 totals 16 residues. The J segment lost 1 base and the V segment lost 5 bases, leaving 9 bases of the junction unmatched. The germline gives CDR1 MNHEY, CDR2 SVGEGT. The CDR3: CASSNLQGAYSYEQYF. The CDR3, as DNA: TGTGCCAGCAGTAACTTACAGGGGGCGTATTCCTACGAGCAGTACTTC.

The J gene is TRBJ2-4, the V gene TRBV5-1; 7 nucleotides match TRBD1. Judging by the DNA end, TRBJ2-7 fits better; the J call may be wrong. CDR3 length: 15 residues. Per germline, CDR1 SGHRS and CDR2 YFSETQ. CDR3 in DNA: TGCGCCAGCAGCTCCGCCGGGACAGCTACCTACGAGCAGTACTTC. The encoded protein is CASSSAGTATYEQYF.